These T cell receptor beta chains were read from a single sample in a study of T-cell reconstitution after alpha-beta-depleted transplantation in children. From the PCR reads, TCRdb called clonotypes with MiXCR, one entry per CDR3 protein. The data show some 300,000 distinct CDR3 sequences, 10% seen once. The sequencing here drew on PBMCs, taken before TCRalphabeta/CD19-depleted stem cell transplant. Every receptor here comes from a boy under three years old with acute myeloid leukemia, due to receive a stem cell transplant. Each CDR3 is given with its conserved first and last residue. Each record gives: J gene, D gene, clone size, V gene, CDR3 protein, CDR3 DNA. D genes are given only for firm matches. Clone size is stated in some rows and not others, as once, few, many or a class when expanded.

TRBJ2-5,-,-,TRBV6-2/TRBV6-3,CASSRPEGTQYF,TGTGCCAGCAGCCGACCTGAAGGGACCCAGTACTTC
TRBJ2-3,-,many,TRBV7-2,CASSLVGFVQVADTQYF,TGTGCCAGCAGCTTAGTCGGTTTCGTACAGGTAGCAGATACGCAGTATTTT
TRBJ1-1,TRBD1,many,TRBV29-1,CSVATGGLWTEAFF,TGCAGCGTTGCAACAGGGGGCCTTTGGACTGAAGCTTTCTTT
TRBJ2-7,TRBD1,-,TRBV23-1,CASRQTGTSCEQYF,TGCGCCAGCCGACAGACAGGGACGTCCTGCGAGCAGTACTTC
TRBJ2-7,-,many,TRBV30,CAWMGRQLYEQYF,TGTGCCTGGATGGGGCGCCAGCTTTACGAGCAGTACTTC
TRBJ2-1,-,many,TRBV30,CAWGTSYNEQFF,TGTGCCTGGGGGACAAGCTACAATGAGCAGTTCTTC
TRBJ2-3,-,many,TRBV20-1,CSALLATDTQYF,TGCAGTGCTCTACTAGCTACAGATACGCAGTATTTT
TRBJ2-7,TRBD2,many,TRBV28,CASSLPSSGTQEQYF,TGTGCCAGCAGTCTCCCAAGTAGCGGGACCCAAGAGCAGTACTTC
TRBJ2-3,-,many,TRBV5-1,CASSLGSPDTQYF,TGCGCCAGCAGCTTGGGTAGTCCAGATACGCAGTATTTT
TRBJ2-7,-,many,TRBV5-1,CASSLPSEKGEQYF,TGCGCCAGCAGCTTGCCTTCGGAGAAGGGCGAGCAGTACTTC
TRBJ1-6,-,many,TRBV20-1,CSARDLGQGYSPLHF,TGCAGTGCTAGAGATCTTGGGCAGGGGTACTCACCCCTCCACTTT
TRBJ2-4,-,many,TRBV7-2,CASSPDWLKSKNIQYF,TGTGCCAGCAGCCCCGACTGGCTCAAAAGCAAAAACATTCAGTACTTC
TRBJ2-3,-,many,TRBV9,CASSALGLADTQYF,TGTGCCAGCAGCGCCTTGGGACTTGCAGATACGCAGTATTTT
TRBJ1-6,TRBD1,-,TRBV6-1,CASSPTGTGALSLHF,TGTGCCAGCAGTCCAACCGGGACAGGGGCCCTCTCCCTCCACTTT
TRBJ2-7,-,many,TRBV11-2,CASSFWSQGSSYEQYF,TGTGCCAGCAGCTTCTGGTCACAGGGTAGCTCCTACGAGCAGTACTTC
TRBJ2-5,TRBD2,-,TRBV7-3,CVSSGGHQETQYF,TGTGTCAGTAGCGGGGGACACCAAGAGACCCAGTACTTC
TRBJ2-7,-,-,TRBV20-1,CSARDLALGEYEQYF,TGCAGTGCTAGAGATTTAGCCCTCGGGGAATACGAGCAGTACTTC
TRBJ2-7,-,many,TRBV6-2/TRBV6-3,CASRNSYEQYF,TGTGCCAGCAGGAACTCCTACGAGCAGTACTTC
TRBJ2-3,-,few,TRBV7-9,CASSLAGSDPDTQYF,TGTGCCAGCAGCTTAGCGGGCTCCGACCCAGATACGCAGTATTTT
TRBJ2-1,-,many,TRBV4-2,CASQKGWEEQFF,TGTGCCAGCCAAAAGGGATGGGAGGAGCAGTTCTTC
TRBJ2-1,-,-,TRBV5-1,CASSLLGPASYNEQFF,TGCGCCAGCAGCTTATTGGGACCAGCATCCTACAATGAGCAGTTCTTC
TRBJ2-1,TRBD2,many,TRBV12-3/TRBV12-4,CASSLATSGYNEQFF,TGTGCCAGCAGTTTGGCGACTAGCGGATACAATGAGCAGTTCTTC
TRBJ2-6,-,many,TRBV27,CASSFPAAGANVLTF,TGTGCCAGCAGTTTCCCCGCTGCTGGGGCCAACGTCCTGACTTTC
TRBJ1-2,-,-,TRBV11-2,CASRSTLGGRYGYTF,TGTGCCAGCCGATCTACCCTCGGGGGACGCTATGGCTACACCTTC
TRBJ1-3,-,many,TRBV19,CASTLDRTGNTIYF,TGTGCCAGTACCCTCGACAGGACCGGAAACACCATATATTTT
TRBJ1-6,TRBD1,-,TRBV7-2,CASSPPSGQGASPLHF,TGTGCCAGCAGCCCGCCGTCGGGACAGGGTGCGTCACCCCTCCACTTT
TRBJ1-2,TRBD1,-,TRBV9,CASSPGGSHGYTF,TGTGCCAGCAGTCCAGGGGGTAGCCATGGCTACACCTTC
TRBJ1-5,TRBD1,-,TRBV7-8,CASSSNHDRGSNQPQHF,TGTGCCAGCAGCTCGAACCATGACAGGGGGAGCAATCAGCCCCAGCATTTT
TRBJ2-7,TRBD1,few,TRBV10-3,CAITPDRAVDEQYF,TGTGCCATCACCCCGGACAGGGCTGTGGACGAGCAGTACTTC
TRBJ2-1,-,-,TRBV7-3,CASSFGDEQFF,TGTGCCAGCAGCTTCGGCGATGAGCAGTTCTTC